The 17 T cell receptor beta chains below were found in one sample sequenced in a study of early T cells in non-severe SARS-CoV-2 infection (dated by TCRdb to 2020 to 2023). Library prep was done by 5' RACE. Sequencer: NextSeq 500. Clones were called with MiXCR by TCRdb after fastp trimmed the public reads at Q25, and only in-frame beta chains were retained. Rows with one shared CDR3 protein collapse into an entry with the most common genes and DNA. Within this sample are 40,000 to 50,000 distinct CDR3 sequences, with approximately 10% of them counted one time only. Jointly, the top ten make up 21% of the sample. Material: whole blood. These receptor sequences come from an adult who was a healthcare worker with PCR-confirmed SARS-CoV-2 infection or an uninfected control (not recorded which).

The CDR3 is CASSPAEFLNTEAFF. The CDR3 coding sequence is TGTGCCAGCTCACCAGCTGAATTTTTGAACACTGAAGCTTTCTTT. The chain joins TRBV18 to TRBJ1-1; D is unclear. CDR1 is KGHSH, CDR2 LQKENI, per germline. The ends were cut back, 2 bases at V and 0 bases at J, with 10 bases in the middle. The length of the CDR3 is 15 residues.

At least ten counts were recorded for this clonotype. This chain uses TRBV5-4 with TRBJ2-3; no reliable D call. Trimming pared 5 bases from V and 0 bases from J, leaving 10 bases between. The CDR3 totals 14 residues. Germline V gene data show CDR1 as SGHNT and CDR2 as YYREEE (reference sequence). The DNA for the CDR3 is TGTGCCAGCAGAAGTGGTCCCAGCACAGATACGCAGTATTTT. Its protein is CASRSGPSTDTQYF.

This clonotype was seen ten or more times. The genes are TRBV7-2 and TRBJ2-5; no clear D. CDR3 size: 12 residues. The V end lost 5 bases, the J end lost 5 bases, and 9 bases lay between the germline ends. The germline V gene encodes CDR1 SGHTA and CDR2 FQGNSA. The chain's CDR3 is CASSPSTETQYF. The CDR3 region has the DNA TGTGCCAGCAGCCCCTCAACGGAGACCCAGTACTTC.

Only one count was recorded for this clonotype. Just one base apart from a much larger clone, this may be a read error. Because the CDR3 is missing its conserved closing phenylalanine or tryptophan, this is likely a read error. The J gene is TRBJ2-7, the V gene TRBV6-5; D remains ambiguous. Germline values: CDR1 MNHEY, CDR2 SVGAGI. CDR3 size: 11 residues. V lost 5 bases and J lost 5, with 7 bases in between. The CDR3 loop is CASSRGNEQYS. In DNA form, the CDR3 reads TGTGCCAGCAGTAGAGGAAACGAGCAGTACTCC.

The gene calls are TRBV29-1 and TRBJ2-7; 8 bases align to TRBD1. The J segment lost 2 bases and the V segment lost 8 bases, leaving 5 bases of the junction unmatched. The germline V gene has CDR1 SQVTM and CDR2 ANQGSEA. The CDR3 is 12 residues long. The CDR3, as DNA: TGCAGCATTACAGGGGGTCCCTACGAGCAGTACTTC. As protein: CSITGGPYEQYF.

V gene TRBV6-2 or TRBV6-3 combines with J gene TRBJ2-1, with TRBD1 identical over 8 bases. CDR3 length equals 12 residues. The germline V gene has CDR1 MNHEY and CDR2 SVGEGT. V shed 11 bases and J 6 bases; nucleotides not matched to a gene: 6. The CDR3 region has the DNA TGTGCCTCCCGGACAGGGATCAATGAGCAGTTCTTC. It specifies CASRTGINEQFF.

This clonotype came up many times. The chain employs TRBV5-1 and TRBJ1-1; the D gene is possibly TRBD1 (6 bases). Per the germline V gene, CDR1 is SGHRS and CDR2 is YFSETQ. This CDR3 spans 13 amino acids. V was clipped by 5 bases and J by 8 bases, with 16 bases between them. DNA of the CDR3: TGCGCCAGCAGTCCACTGCAGGGGCAAGAAGCTTTCTTT. Translated, it gives CASSPLQGQEAFF.

The sample holds many counts of this clonotype. This chain links TRBV11-3 with TRBJ2-3; TRBD2 aligns across 9 bases. V was clipped by 3 bases and J by 3 bases; unmatched bases: 4. In germline, CDR1 is SGHNT, CDR2 YENEEA. The CDR3 contains 15 residues. As DNA, the CDR3 is TGTGCCAGCAGCTTTAGCGGGAGTCCTACAGATACGCAGTATTTT. Protein product: CASSFSGSPTDTQYF.

This clonotype came up many times. The chain recombines TRBV7-2 with TRBJ2-3; 8 nucleotides align to TRBD2. V was pared by 4 bases and J by 5 bases, with 11 bases of the junction left unmatched. CDR3 size: 16 residues. The germline V gene has CDR1 SGHTA and CDR2 FQGNSA. The CDR3 DNA sequence: TGTGCCAGCAGCTCCCCACCCGGGAGGGCCGAAGATACGCAGTATTTT. Amino acid sequence: CASSSPPGRAEDTQYF.

This chain links TRBV7-7 with TRBJ2-3, with a weak D call TRBD1 (5 bases). The V end was cut by 0 bases, the J end by 6 bases, with 10 bases between. Germline CDR1 is SSHAT and CDR2 is FNYEAQ (reference sequence). The CDR3 covers 14 residues. The CDR3: CASSLAGATDTQYF. CDR3 nucleotides: TGTGCCAGCAGCTTAGCAGGGGCTACCGATACGCAGTATTTT.

This clonotype was seen at least ten times. J is TRBJ2-5 and V is TRBV7-8, with 8 bases matching TRBD1. V shed 0 bases, J shed 4 bases, and the junction held 4 bases outside the gene matches. In germline, CDR1 is SGHVS, CDR2 FQNEAQ. The CDR3 sequence is 15 residues long. CDR3 amino acids: CASSLAVTGVETQYF. Written as DNA, the CDR3 is TGTGCCAGCAGCTTAGCTGTGACAGGGGTAGAGACCCAGTACTTC.

There are many counts of this clonotype. The J gene is TRBJ2-2, the V gene TRBV7-2, with TRBD2 identical over 12 bases. With V trimmed by 3 bases and J by 3 bases, 8 bases remained unmatched. The V gene's germline CDR1 is SGHTA and CDR2 FQGNSA. The CDR3 contains 18 residues. The CDR3 DNA sequence: TGTGCCAGCAGCTTGGCCCCTAGCGGGAGGGCTTACACCGGGGAGCTGTTTTTT. Its protein is CASSLAPSGRAYTGELFF. The full variable domain, in which reference TRBV7-2 and TRBJ2-2 provide the parts outside the CDR3, is GAGVSQSPSNKVTEKGKDVELRCDPISGHTALYWYRQSLGQGLEFLIYFQGNSAPDKSGLPSDRFSAERTGGSVSTLTIQRTQQEDSAVYLCASSLAPSGRAYTGELFFGEGSRLTVL.

The chain has TRBV6-5 and TRBJ2-1; D gene unclear. The V gene lost 5 bases and the J gene lost 4 bases, with 9 bases spanning the gap. This CDR3 region has 13 residues. The germline gives CDR1 MNHEY, CDR2 SVGAGI. The DNA for the CDR3 is TGTGCCAGCAGTGGCTACCCGTACAATGAGCAGTTCTTC. Translating gives CASSGYPYNEQFF.

This clonotype was found many times. The chain recombines TRBV10-3 with TRBJ2-5; TRBD1 is a possible D gene (6 bases). V was pared by 3 bases and J by 4 bases, with 12 bases between. This CDR3 has 14 residues. Germline assignment: CDR1 ENHRY and CDR2 SYGVKD. The CDR3 DNA is TGTGCCATCAGTGACAGGGGCAGTCGAGAGACCCAGTACTTC. It translates to CAISDRGSRETQYF.

V is TRBV10-3 and J is TRBJ2-3; D not certain. The CDR3 has 13 residues. The V end lost 10 bases, the J end lost 2 bases, and 13 bases lay between the germline ends. From germline, CDR1 is ENHRY and CDR2 SYGVKD. The CDR3 protein is CATHDAYTDTQYF. The CDR3 DNA reads as TGTGCCACCCATGATGCCTACACAGATACGCAGTATTTT.

This clonotype was counted at least ten times. The chain joins TRBV12-3 or TRBV12-4 to TRBJ1-1; TRBD1 is a possible D gene (5 bases). The CDR3 sequence is 15 residues long. Trimming shortened V by 4 bases and J by 3 bases, and 15 bases separated the two germline ends. CDR3 sequence reads: CASSSPGTGDTEAFF. CDR3 DNA sequence: TGTGCCAGCAGTTCCCCTGGAACGGGGGACACTGAAGCTTTCTTT.

At least ten counts were recorded for this clonotype. The chain recombines TRBV7-9 with TRBJ2-2, with D maybe TRBD2 (6 bases). CDR1 and CDR2 from the germline V gene are SEHNR and FQNEAQ (reference sequence). With 5 bases removed from V and 2 bases from J, the gap between germline ends came to 12 bases. The CDR3 has 15 residues. In DNA, the CDR3 is TGTGCCAGCAGCCTCAGACTAGAAAACACCGGGGAGCTGTTTTTT. This gives the protein CASSLRLENTGELFF.